The 15 T cell receptor beta chains given below trace back to one sample, sequenced in a study of T-cell reconstitution after alpha-beta-depleted transplantation in children. Unique molecular identifiers tagged the TCRbeta library. TCRdb independently ran MiXCR on the PCR reads; one entry per CDR3 protein. Of some 600,000 distinct CDR3 sequences detected, 16% appear once; the ten largest clones hold approximately 1%. The source material was PBMCs from the stem cell graft donor, sampled from the stem cell graft. All receptors come from a human donor who donated a stem cell graft to a child with acute myeloid leukemia.

The CDR3 loop is CASSPPTENTEAFF. CDR3 coding DNA: TGTGCCAGCTCACCACCGACGGAGAACACTGAAGCTTTCTTT. This chain links TRBV7-9 with TRBJ1-1; the D is unclear. Looked up from germline, CDR1 is SEHNR and CDR2 is FQNEAQ (reference sequence). V shed 8 bases and J shed 1 base, with 14 bases lying between them. The CDR3 has 14 residues.

At least ten counts were recorded for this clonotype. The chain employs TRBV5-6 and TRBJ2-7, with D possibly being TRBD2 (7 bases). Germline CDR1 is SGHDT and CDR2 is YYEEEE. CDR3 size: 14 residues. The ends were cut back, 0 bases at V and 7 bases at J, with 14 bases in the middle. The DNA for the CDR3 is TGTGCCAGCAGCTTGGGACGGGGGGCGGAAGAGCAGTACTTC. Translation: CASSLGRGAEEQYF.

The sample holds a few counts of this clonotype. V gene TRBV18 combines with J gene TRBJ2-7, with D perhaps matching TRBD1 (6 bases). This CDR3 is 16 amino acids long. V gave up 3 bases and J gave up 2 bases, with 17 bases separating them. Germline CDR1 is KGHSH and CDR2 is LQKENI. CDR3 nucleotides: TGTGCCAGCTCACCGAAGTCGGACAGACCGACCTACGAGCAGTACTTC. Residues: CASSPKSDRPTYEQYF.

Many counts were recorded for this clonotype. The chain carries TRBV4-2 and TRBJ2-5; D call uncertain. The CDR3 covers 14 residues. Germline V gene lookup returns CDR1 LGHNA and CDR2 YNFKEQ. V was clipped by 0 bases and J by 5 bases, with 10 bases between them. The CDR3 here is CASSQDGQEETQYF. The CDR3 bases are TGTGCCAGCAGCCAAGATGGCCAGGAGGAGACCCAGTACTTC.

J is TRBJ2-7 and V is TRBV7-9; 7 nucleotides match TRBD1. The germline gives CDR1 SEHNR, CDR2 FQNEAQ (reference sequence). The CDR3 contains 15 residues. The V segment lost 6 bases and the J segment 4 bases; nucleotides outside the gene matches: 12. DNA for the CDR3: TGTGCCAGCAGTCAGAGTGGACAGGCTTTGTACGAGCAGTACTTC. Protein product: CASSQSGQALYEQYF.

There are many counts of this clonotype. The chain has TRBV20-1 and TRBJ2-1, with D perhaps matching TRBD2 (6 bases). Deletions cut 0 bases from V and 4 bases from J, with 22 bases between. The CDR3 length is 18 residues. Germline V lookup: CDR1 DFQATT, CDR2 SNEGSKA (reference sequence). This CDR3 reads CSARDDGGESRSYNEQFF. In nucleotides, the CDR3 is TGCAGTGCTAGAGATGATGGCGGGGAGTCCCGGTCTTACAATGAGCAGTTCTTC.

This clonotype was counted ten times or more. The rearrangement links TRBV29-1 to TRBJ2-1; 11 nucleotides match TRBD2. After removal of 7 bases from V and 5 bases from J, the junction contained 7 bases not matched to a gene. CDR1 and CDR2 (germline): SQVTM, ANQGSEA. The CDR3 totals 14 residues. CDR3 protein: CSAMGTSGNNEQFF. The CDR3 coding sequence is TGCAGCGCAATGGGGACTAGCGGAAACAATGAGCAGTTCTTC.

V gene TRBV12-3 or TRBV12-4 combines with J gene TRBJ1-1, with no clear D. Trimming took off 5 bases at V and 1 base at J, with 14 bases between the two ends. CDR3 length: 15 residues. The DNA for the CDR3 is TGTGCCAGCAGTGGAGGTTTGTCGGGGAACACTGAAGCTTTCTTT. It encodes CASSGGLSGNTEAFF.

The table lists this clonotype with many counts. This chain links TRBV7-2 with TRBJ1-2, with D possibly TRBD1 on 6 matching bases. V dropped 5 bases and J dropped 10 bases, with 14 bases sitting between them. Germline V CDR1 and CDR2: SGHTA, FQGNSA. This CDR3 spans 12 amino acids. CDR3 nucleotide sequence: TGTGCCAGCAGCCCATCGGGACACATCTACACCTTC. The encoded protein is CASSPSGHIYTF.

This clonotype has only a few counts. The chain uses TRBV12-3 or TRBV12-4 and TRBJ1-1, with no clear D. Trimming took 4 bases from V and 5 from J, leaving 14 bases between them. The CDR3 consists of 14 residues. This CDR3 reads CASSSVDKGTEAFF. The CDR3 DNA follows: TGTGCCAGCAGTTCCGTAGACAAGGGAACTGAAGCTTTCTTT.

Concerning this clonotype: Given a much more abundant clone one base away, this may be a read error. The CDR3 nucleotides are TGCAATGCTGGCCGTATGGACAGGGTCTACGAGCAGTACTTC. Translated, it gives CNAGRMDRVYEQYF. V gene TRBV20-1 combines with J gene TRBJ2-7; 8 bases fit TRBD1. CDR1 and CDR2 (germline): DFQATT, SNEGSKA (reference sequence). This CDR3 is 14 amino acids long.

This clonotype was recorded many times. The chain employs TRBV29-1 and TRBJ2-1; either TRBD1 or TRBD2 may fit D (5 bases each). This CDR3 contains 13 residues. The germline V gene has CDR1 SQVTM and CDR2 ANQGSEA. CDR3 nucleotides: TGCAGTTACTCAGGGAGCTCCTACAATGAGCAGTTCTTC. Translation: CSYSGSSYNEQFF.

This clonotype has a handful of counts. The V and J genes are TRBV11-3 and TRBJ2-1; D might be TRBD2 (6 bases). V dropped 2 bases and J dropped 9 bases, with 11 bases sitting between them. CDR3 length: 13 amino acids. Germline assignment: CDR1 SGHNT and CDR2 YENEEA. This CDR3 is CASSLLAVGEQFF. The CDR3 nucleotides read TGTGCCAGCAGCTTATTAGCGGTGGGTGAGCAGTTCTTC.

In this sample, this clonotype turned up a few times. The chain carries TRBV7-8 and TRBJ1-2; D is uncertain. Trimming took 5 bases from V and 2 from J, leaving 15 bases between them. The CDR3 runs to 15 residues. The germline V gene encodes CDR1 SGHVS and CDR2 FQNEAQ. The CDR3 DNA follows: TGTGCCAGCAGCGCCTCCGGGTCACCAAACTATGGCTACACCTTC. As protein: CASSASGSPNYGYTF.

Note on this clonotype: This could be a read error, since a much larger clone is one nucleotide away. Likely a read error: the CDR3 ends without its conserved phenylalanine or tryptophan. This sequence joins TRBV20-1 and TRBJ1-1; D is possibly TRBD1 (5 bases). Trimming shortened V by 5 bases and J by 0 bases, and 16 bases separated the two germline ends. Germline CDR1 and CDR2: DFQATT and SNEGSKA (reference sequence). The CDR3 totals 15 residues. The CDR3 spells CSAPRPGTVNTEAFL. The CDR3, as DNA: TGCAGTGCTCCACGTCCCGGGACGGTGAACACTGAAGCTTTCCTT.